This T cell receptor beta chain came from a study of control samples from healthy donors and cancer patients. The repertoire was sequenced with immunoSEQ multiplex PCR; TCRdb's copy has only in-frame clones and lacks some. The sample gives roughly 95,000 clones, just over 85% of which show up once; over 12% is in the top ten. Trimming pared 4 bases from V and 0 bases from J, leaving 6 bases between. The germline V gene has CDR1 MGHDK and CDR2 SYGVNS. The CDR3 length is 13 residues. The chain is built from TRBV25-1 and TRBJ1-1, with D uncertain. The origin of this receptor is a man under 40 in good health. The sample comprised blood. Written as DNA, the CDR3 is TGTGCCAGCAGTGTGGCGGTGAACACTGAAGCTTTCTTT. It encodes CASSVAVNTEAFF.